A single sample gave rise to the 17 T cell receptor beta chains below, sequenced in a study of OX40 agonist ivuxolimab in advanced cancers. The repertoire was sequenced with immunoSEQ multiplex PCR; TCRdb's copy has only in-frame clones and lacks some. The sample records 65,000 to 80,000 clones, about 93% being singletons. This specimen was CD4+ or CD8+ T cells sorted from blood, taken in a trial of the OX40 agonist ivuxolimab. These receptors were taken from an adult with an advanced solid tumor such as melanoma, head and neck, liver or kidney cancer.

This sequence joins TRBV11-3 and TRBJ2-1; possibly TRBD2 for D (7 bases). The CDR3 consists of 17 residues. V was cut by 5 bases and J by 5 bases, with 22 bases left in between. Germline V gene lookup returns CDR1 SGHNT and CDR2 YENEEA. CDR3 coding DNA: TGTGCCAGCAGCCATCGTGGGGGGGCGGATAGAAACAATGAGCAGTTCTTC. Encoded protein: CASSHRGGADRNNEQFF.

The V gene is TRBV27, the J gene TRBJ2-7; 9 bases line up with TRBD1. V lost 6 bases and J lost 3; bases outside the gene matches: 9. The CDR3 is 15 amino acids. CDR1 is MNHEY and CDR2 is SMNVEV in the germline V gene (reference sequence). CDR3 in amino acids: CASRPTGQGHYEQYF. The CDR3 region has the DNA TGTGCCAGCAGACCTACGGGACAGGGACACTACGAGCAGTACTTC.

This clone turned up a few times. The genes are TRBV19 and TRBJ1-1; unclear D gene. Germline assignment: CDR1 LNHDA and CDR2 SQIVND (reference sequence). The CDR3 contains 11 residues. Trimming stripped 2 bases from V and 8 bases from J, with 6 bases between. CDR3 DNA sequence: TGTGCCAGTAGTATAACGGGAGAAGCTTTCTTT. It is translated as CASSITGEAFF. Using reference TRBV19 and TRBJ1-1 for the parts outside the CDR3, the full variable domain is DGGITQSPKYLFRKEGQNVTLSCEQNLNHDAMYWYRQDPGQGLRLIYYSQIVNDFQKGDIAEGYSVSREKKESFPLTVTSAQKNPTAFYLCASSITGEAFFGQGTRLTVV.

The chain uses TRBV19 and TRBJ2-7, with TRBD2 identical over 7 bases. The CDR3 length is 13 residues. In germline, CDR1 is LNHDA, CDR2 SQIVND (reference sequence). The ends lost 6 bases at V and 2 bases at J; junction bases unmatched: 4. The CDR3, as DNA: TGTGCCAGTAGCCTCGGACTAGCCTACGAGCAGTACTTC. The encoded protein is CASSLGLAYEQYF.

The rearrangement joins TRBV19 to TRBJ1-1, with D possibly TRBD1 on 6 matching bases. The CDR3 consists of 16 residues. The germline V and J ends were trimmed by 1 base and 4 bases, with 16 bases remaining between them. Per germline, CDR1 LNHDA and CDR2 SQIVND (reference sequence). The CDR3 protein is CASSIATGSGSTEAFF. The CDR3 DNA is TGTGCCAGTAGTATAGCCACAGGGTCGGGTAGCACTGAAGCTTTCTTT.

The chain is built from TRBV7-9 and TRBJ2-4; D gene ambiguous. Trimming took off 1 base at V and 0 bases at J, with 13 bases between the two ends. Germline V gene data show CDR1 as SEHNR and CDR2 as FQNEAQ (reference sequence). The CDR3 covers 17 residues. CDR3 sequence reads: CASSLESWVLAKNIQYF. For the CDR3, the DNA is TGTGCCAGCAGCTTAGAATCGTGGGTCCTAGCCAAAAACATTCAGTACTTC.

The chain joins TRBV15 to TRBJ1-5; D remains unclear. The germline CDR1 and CDR2 sequences are LNHNV and YYDKDF (reference sequence). This CDR3 has 14 amino acids. V lost 0 bases, J lost 7 bases, and 10 bases lay in between. This CDR3 is CATSRDESWQPQHF. In nucleotides, the CDR3 is TGTGCCACCAGCAGAGATGAGTCCTGGCAGCCCCAGCATTTT.

The J gene is TRBJ1-5, the V gene TRBV5-4; TRBD1 is a possible D gene (5 bases). This CDR3 contains 12 residues. V was shortened by 2 bases and J by 5 bases, with 5 bases between the two germline ends. The germline CDR1 and CDR2 sequences are SGHNT and YYREEE (reference sequence). CDR3 DNA sequence: TGTGCCAGCAGCTTAGGGGATCAGCCCCAGCATTTT. This encodes CASSLGDQPQHF. Full variable domain (outside the CDR3, taken from reference TRBV5-4 and TRBJ1-5): ETGVTQSPTHLIKTRGQQVTLRCSSQSGHNTVSWYQQALGQGPQFIFQYYREEENGRGNFPPRFSGLQFPNYSSELNVNALELDDSALYLCASSLGDQPQHFGDGTRLSIL.

The V call is TRBV6-1, the J call TRBJ1-1, with 9 nucleotides matching TRBD1. The CDR3 has 16 amino acids. J was trimmed by 4 bases and V by 4 bases; bases with no gene match: 10. Germline values: CDR1 MNHNS, CDR2 SASEGT. In DNA form, the CDR3 reads TGTGCCAGCAGTGTGTCAAACAGGGGGCGAGGCACTGAAGCTTTCTTT. The encoded protein is CASSVSNRGRGTEAFF.

The V gene is TRBV4-1, the J gene TRBJ2-1, with no clear D. The CDR3 is 13 residues long. Germline V gene lookup returns CDR1 MGHRA and CDR2 YSYEKL. V lost 4 bases and J 8 bases, leaving 12 bases between the germline ends. The CDR3 DNA follows: TGCGCCAGCAGCCGGCGTGGGGATTATGAGCAGTTCTTC. Encoded protein: CASSRRGDYEQFF.

The J gene is TRBJ1-3, the V gene TRBV6-1; no clear D. Trimming took 8 bases from V and 0 from J, leaving 8 bases between them. The germline gives CDR1 MNHNS, CDR2 SASEGT. The length of the CDR3 is 13 residues. CDR3 amino acids: CASPKSSGNTIYF. CDR3 in DNA: TGTGCCAGCCCCAAAAGCTCTGGAAACACCATATATTTT.

The V and J genes are TRBV6-5 and TRBJ1-2; D not resolved. Per the germline V gene, CDR1 is MNHEY and CDR2 is SVGAGI. Trimming shortened V by 3 bases and J by 2 bases, and 7 bases separated the two germline ends. This CDR3 spans 13 amino acids. The CDR3 DNA reads TGTGCCAGCAGTTATACAGCGAACTATGGCTACACCTTC. This translates into CASSYTANYGYTF.

This sequence joins TRBV18 and TRBJ1-5, with D possibly being TRBD1 (6 bases). Germline V gene sequence: CDR1 KGHSH, CDR2 LQKENI. This CDR3 has 18 amino acids. Trimming left V 3 bases short and J 5 bases short, with 23 bases between. CDR3 region: CASSPEESQGVGDQPQHF. The CDR3 DNA follows: TGTGCCAGCTCACCCGAGGAATCACAGGGAGTAGGGGATCAGCCCCAGCATTTT.

This sequence joins TRBV14 and TRBJ2-1, with D perhaps matching TRBD1 (6 bases). V was shortened by 4 bases and J by 0 bases, with 10 bases between the two germline ends. This CDR3 comprises 15 residues. The germline V gene encodes CDR1 SGHDN and CDR2 FVKESK. The CDR3 nucleotides read TGTGCCAGCAGCCGAGGGGGAAGCTCCTACAATGAGCAGTTCTTC. Residues: CASSRGGSSYNEQFF. Filled out from reference TRBV14 and TRBJ2-1, the complete variable domain reads EAGVTQFPSHSVIEKGQTVTLRCDPISGHDNLYWYRRVMGKEIKFLLHFVKESKQDESGMPNNRFLAERTGGTYSTLKVQPAELEDSGVYFCASSRGGSSYNEQFFGPGTRLTVL.

The genes are TRBV9 and TRBJ2-5; possible D gene TRBD2, 6 bases. CDR3 length: 15 amino acids. From germline, CDR1 is SGDLS and CDR2 YYNGEE. V lost 0 bases, J lost 1 base, and 10 bases lay in between. CDR3 in DNA: TGTGCCAGCAGCGTAGATGGGACTGTCCAAGAGACCCAGTACTTC. Translated: CASSVDGTVQETQYF.

This clone was counted only a few times. The chain is built from TRBV7-3 and TRBJ2-2, with unresolved D. This CDR3 has 12 amino acids. The V gene lost 8 bases and the J gene lost 4 bases, with 8 bases spanning the gap. Looked up from germline, CDR1 is SGHTA and CDR2 is FQGTGA. The CDR3 here is CASGRITGELFF. The CDR3 DNA reads TGTGCCAGCGGTCGGATCACCGGGGAGCTGTTTTTT.

The chain combines TRBV7-9 with TRBJ2-5, with D perhaps TRBD1 (6 bases). The CDR3 extends over 11 amino acids. Trimming removed 11 bases from V and 2 bases from J, with 9 bases in between. Germline CDR1 and CDR2: SEHNR and FQNEAQ (reference sequence). The CDR3 sequence is CALGQQETQYF. The DNA for the CDR3 is TGTGCCTTAGGACAGCAAGAGACCCAGTACTTC.